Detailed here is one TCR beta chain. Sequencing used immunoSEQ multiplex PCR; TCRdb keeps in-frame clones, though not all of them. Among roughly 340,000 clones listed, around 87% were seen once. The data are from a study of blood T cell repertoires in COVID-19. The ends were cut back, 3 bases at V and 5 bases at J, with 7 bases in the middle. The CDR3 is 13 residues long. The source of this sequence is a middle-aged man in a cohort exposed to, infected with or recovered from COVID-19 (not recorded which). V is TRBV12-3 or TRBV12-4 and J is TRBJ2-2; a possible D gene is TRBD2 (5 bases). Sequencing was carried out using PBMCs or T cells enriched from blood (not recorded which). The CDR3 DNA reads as TGTGCCAGCAGTTTTCAGCGGACCGGGGAGCTGTTTTTT. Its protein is CASSFQRTGELFF.